Listed here are 18 T cell receptor beta chains from one sample, sequenced in a study of naive and memory T cell subsets. General study results and limits: Possibly reflecting memory cells re-expressing CD45RA, a few larger clonotypes occurred in naive repertoires, especially CD8.

Two oligonucleotides, mixed equimolar, formed the beta constant-region primer covering TRBC1 and TRBC2. Four rounds of PCR amplified the ligated cDNA using nested alpha and beta constant-region primers plus SP2. Each CDR3 protein gets one entry after TCRdb re-called the UMI-ligation and nested PCR reads with MiXCR. Of about 100,000 distinct CDR3 sequences listed, roughly 15% were seen once; the top ten hold about 3%. Their antigen targets remain unknown. Sequencing was performed on naive CD8+ T cells from blood. These receptors were collected from a human donor in good health.

This clonotype was recorded a few times. The chain recombines TRBV6-5 with TRBJ2-7, with a tentative D call TRBD1 (5 bases). V shed 2 bases and J shed 2 bases, with 7 bases lying between them. Per germline, CDR1 MNHEY and CDR2 SVGAGI. This CDR3 is 13 amino acids long. CDR3 region: CASSYRGAYEQYF. CDR3 in DNA: TGTGCCAGCAGTTACAGGGGTGCCTACGAGCAGTACTTC.

This clonotype was observed once. The rearrangement uses TRBV30 and TRBJ1-3; 7 positions agree with TRBD1. The trim removed 3 bases at V and 0 bases at J, leaving 5 bases unmatched. Germline values: CDR1 GTSNPN, CDR2 SVGIG (reference sequence). The CDR3 length is 15 residues. The CDR3: CAWSYGDSSGNTIYF. The DNA of the CDR3 is TGTGCCTGGAGCTACGGGGACAGCTCTGGAAACACCATATATTTT.

The chain uses TRBV5-1 and TRBJ1-4; possible D gene TRBD1, 5 bases. V gave up 4 bases and J gave up 8 bases, with 12 bases separating them. From germline, CDR1 is SGHRS and CDR2 YFSETQ. This CDR3 contains 13 residues. CDR3 residues: CASSPDMGEKLFF. The CDR3 bases are TGCGCCAGCAGCCCGGACATGGGAGAAAAACTGTTTTTT.

This clonotype was observed a handful of times. The chain joins TRBV19 to TRBJ1-5; D ambiguous. The germline V gene encodes CDR1 LNHDA and CDR2 SQIVND (reference sequence). V was pared by 1 base and J by 0 bases, with 1 base between. CDR3 size: 13 residues. CDR3 in amino acids: CASSIASNQPQHF. The CDR3 coding sequence is TGTGCCAGTAGTATAGCTAGCAATCAGCCCCAGCATTTT. Full variable domain (rest looked up from reference TRBV19 and TRBJ1-5): DGGITQSPKYLFRKEGQNVTLSCEQNLNHDAMYWYRQDPGQGLRLIYYSQIVNDFQKGDIAEGYSVSREKKESFPLTVTSAQKNPTAFYLCASSIASNQPQHFGDGTRLSIL.

V is TRBV28 and J is TRBJ1-6; a weak D match, TRBD1 (5 bases). Germline CDR1 reads MDHEN; CDR2 reads SYDVKM. The CDR3 has 16 amino acids. V gave up 4 bases and J gave up 1 base, with 11 bases separating them. The CDR3 nucleotides are TGTGCCAGCAGTTCAACGACAGAGTCCTATAATTCACCCCTCCACTTT. It yields the protein CASSSTTESYNSPLHF. The variable domain in full, completed from reference TRBV28 and TRBJ1-6, reads DVKVTQSSRYLVKRTGEKVFLECVQDMDHENMFWYRQDPGLGLRLIYFSYDVKMKEKGDIPEGYSVSREKKERFSLILESASTNQTSMYLCASSSTTESYNSPLHFGNGTRLTVT.

The chain couples TRBV12-3 or TRBV12-4 to TRBJ2-6, with D possibly being TRBD1 (5 bases). V was pared by 8 bases and J by 6 bases, with 17 bases between. The CDR3 loop spans 15 amino acids. The CDR3: CASCLQGTEANVLTF. CDR3 sequence (DNA): TGTGCCAGCTGTCTCCAGGGCACGGAGGCCAACGTCCTGACTTTC.

This clonotype was recorded at least ten times. V is TRBV29-1 and J is TRBJ2-3, with D maybe TRBD1 (6 bases). The CDR3 extends over 11 amino acids. Per the germline V gene, CDR1 is SQVTM and CDR2 is ANQGSEA. V lost 5 bases and J lost 14, with 17 bases in between. CDR3 region: CSVTAGTRWYF. CDR3 DNA: TGCAGCGTTACGGCCGGGACAAGGTGGTATTTT.

This clonotype was counted at least ten times. The chain links TRBV4-3 to TRBJ2-2; tentatively, D is TRBD2 (5 bases). Between the trimmed V and J ends, which lost 0 bases and 5 bases, there was a span of 10 bases. This CDR3 spans 15 amino acids. Germline V gene lookup returns CDR1 LGHNA and CDR2 YSLEER. The CDR3 here is CASSQDLLVTGELFF. The CDR3 nucleotides read TGCGCCAGCAGCCAAGATCTACTAGTGACCGGGGAGCTGTTTTTT.

V and J are TRBV4-1 and TRBJ2-3; D remains unclear. Germline assignment: CDR1 MGHRA and CDR2 YSYEKL. Trimming took off 1 base at V and 1 base at J, with 9 bases between the two ends. The CDR3 has 15 amino acids. The CDR3 sequence: CASSQVNPGTDTQYF. Here the CDR3 DNA reads TGCGCCAGCAGCCAAGTGAACCCCGGCACAGATACGCAGTATTTT.

This clonotype has more than one count but fewer than ten. J is TRBJ1-1 and V is TRBV12-3 or TRBV12-4; 10 positions agree with TRBD1. The CDR3 consists of 15 residues. V was clipped by 5 bases and J by 5 bases; unmatched bases: 8. The chain's CDR3 is CASSPDRGLETEAFF. The DNA for the CDR3 is TGTGCCAGCAGTCCAGACAGGGGGCTGGAGACTGAAGCTTTCTTT.

The chain has TRBV7-8 and TRBJ2-7, with D possibly matching TRBD1 (5 bases). The V and J ends lost 1 base and 1 base respectively, with 17 bases between them. CDR1 and CDR2 from the germline V gene are SGHVS and FQNEAQ. The CDR3 is made up of 17 amino acids. This chain's CDR3 is CASSLGVTAPLSYEQYF. DNA for the CDR3: TGTGCCAGCAGCTTAGGGGTGACAGCGCCCTTATCCTACGAGCAGTACTTC. The whole variable domain, remainder taken from reference TRBV7-8 and TRBJ2-7, is GAGVSQSPRYKVAKRGQDVALRCDPISGHVSLFWYQQALGQGPEFLTYFQNEAQLDKSGLPSDRFFAERPEGSVSTLKIQRTQQEDSAVYLCASSLGVTAPLSYEQYFGPGTRLTVT.

The V call is TRBV2, the J call TRBJ1-2, with D hard to call. This CDR3 region has 14 residues. Trimming shortened V by 1 base and J by 0 bases, and 6 bases separated the two germline ends. CDR1 and CDR2 (germline): SNHLY, FYNNEI. DNA for the CDR3: TGTGCCAGCAGTGAAGTGCAGGCTAACTATGGCTACACCTTC. Translated, it gives CASSEVQANYGYTF.

The chain employs TRBV29-1 and TRBJ1-1; D is perhaps TRBD1 (5 bases). The CDR3 is made up of 13 amino acids. Germline lookup yields CDR1 SQVTM and CDR2 ANQGSEA. V was shortened by 7 bases and J by 4 bases, with 16 bases between the two germline ends. This CDR3 is CSGPQGTTTEAFF. The DNA for the CDR3 is TGCAGCGGTCCCCAGGGCACGACCACTGAAGCTTTCTTT. Supplemented by reference TRBV29-1 and TRBJ1-1, the full variable domain reads SAVISQKPSRDICQRGTSLTIQCQVDSQVTMMFWYRQQPGQSLTLIATANQGSEATYESGFVIDKFPISRPNLTFSTLTVSNMSPEDSSIYLCSGPQGTTTEAFFGQGTRLTVV.

The chain is built from TRBV27 and TRBJ2-3, with D unclear. Germline CDR1 and CDR2: MNHEY and SMNVEV (reference sequence). V shed 1 base and J shed 3 bases, with 11 bases lying between them. The CDR3 length is 15 residues. Written as DNA, the CDR3 is TGTGCCAGCAGTTTATTAGCTTTTGGAACAGATACGCAGTATTTT. It encodes CASSLLAFGTDTQYF.

Many counts were recorded for this clonotype. V is TRBV7-4 and J is TRBJ2-1, with a possible D match to TRBD2 (5 bases). From germline, CDR1 is SGHVT and CDR2 SQSDAQ. The CDR3 sequence is 15 residues long. The V gene lost 8 bases and the J gene lost 8 bases, with 22 bases spanning the gap. CDR3 sequence reads: CASRKPSPGSDEQFF. The CDR3, as DNA: TGTGCCAGCCGTAAACCCTCCCCGGGGTCGGATGAGCAGTTCTTC.

The rearrangement links TRBV27 to TRBJ1-2; no clear D gene. The CDR3 is made up of 14 amino acids. Trimming took off 5 bases at V and 8 bases at J, with 18 bases between the two ends. Germline V CDR1 and CDR2: MNHEY, SMNVEV (reference sequence). The CDR3 loop reads CASSPTTLQRGYTF. CDR3 nucleotides: TGTGCCAGCAGTCCGACCACCCTACAACGAGGCTACACCTTC.

The chain couples TRBV28 to TRBJ2-7, with D tentatively TRBD2 (6 bases). Germline V gene sequence: CDR1 MDHEN, CDR2 SYDVKM. Trimming shortened V by 10 bases and J by 3 bases, and 16 bases separated the two germline ends. The CDR3 covers 13 residues. CDR3 nucleotides: TGTGCCACCGCGAGCGGAGGGAACTACGAGCAGTACTTC. This codes for CATASGGNYEQYF.

In its sample, this clonotype was seen many times. The J gene is TRBJ2-7, the V gene TRBV12-3 or TRBV12-4; D unresolved. This CDR3 contains 14 residues. With 3 bases removed from V and 7 bases from J, the gap between germline ends came to 16 bases. Here the CDR3 DNA reads TGTGCCAGCAGTTTGGGGTACGGGCTATGGGAGCAGTACTTC. Its translation is CASSLGYGLWEQYF.